The 21 T cell receptor beta chains given below trace back to one sample, sequenced in a study of T cells in Graves' hyperthyroidism and ophthalmopathy. RNA transcripts yielded amplified TCR beta CDR3 regions. An initial round of RT-PCR targeting the TCR CDR3 relied on the HTBI primer set. One entry per CDR3 protein, called by TCRdb with MiXCR from the multiplex PCR reads. This sample has roughly 580,000 distinct CDR3 sequences, with approximately 15% found just once. Sequenced: blood. The source is a woman aged 30 to 39 with Graves' hyperthyroidism that later progressed to Graves' ophthalmopathy.

This clonotype has a count of ten or more. This chain links TRBV5-1 with TRBJ1-1, with a weak D call TRBD1 (5 bases). The V end was cut by 9 bases, the J end by 5 bases, with 17 bases between. Per the germline V gene, CDR1 is SGHRS and CDR2 is YFSETQ. The CDR3 runs 13 residues. The CDR3 loop reads CATGYSGGTEAFF. CDR3 sequence (DNA): TGCGCCACAGGCTACTCGGGGGGGACTGAAGCTTTCTTT.

This clonotype was seen a few times. As DNA, the CDR3 is TGTGCCTGGAGTGAGGTGGCGGGGATCGGCAATCAGCCCCAGCATTTT. As protein: CAWSEVAGIGNQPQHF. The V call is TRBV30, the J call TRBJ1-5; D not resolved. V shed 1 base and J shed 2 bases, with 15 bases lying between them. This CDR3 is built from 16 residues. Looked up from germline, CDR1 is GTSNPN and CDR2 is SVGIG (reference sequence).

Ten or more counts support this clonotype. This chain uses TRBV7-2 with TRBJ2-4, with D maybe TRBD2 (6 bases). The CDR3 loop spans 15 amino acids. CDR1 is SGHTA, CDR2 FQGNSA, per germline. The V and J ends lost 5 bases and 0 bases respectively, with 11 bases between them. The CDR3 here is CASSPFGGAKNIQYF. The CDR3 region has the DNA TGTGCCAGCAGCCCCTTCGGGGGAGCCAAAAACATTCAGTACTTC.

The V gene is TRBV19, the J gene TRBJ1-1; D gene ambiguous. Trimming removed 1 base at V and 1 base at J, with 7 bases between. This CDR3 region has 14 residues. Looked up from germline, CDR1 is LNHDA and CDR2 is SQIVND (reference sequence). For the CDR3, the DNA is TGTGCCAGTAGTATAGCGGCGGGGAACACTGAAGCTTTCTTT. Translation: CASSIAAGNTEAFF.

The V and J genes are TRBV20-1 and TRBJ1-3; D may be TRBD1 (6 bases). CDR3 length equals 15 residues. Trimming shortened V by 3 bases and J by 0 bases, and 12 bases separated the two germline ends. Germline values: CDR1 DFQATT, CDR2 SNEGSKA (reference sequence). The CDR3 protein is CSASRGAYSGNTIYF. CDR3 bases: TGCAGTGCTAGTCGGGGGGCCTACTCTGGAAACACCATATATTTT.

This clonotype was recorded at least ten times. This sequence joins TRBV12-3 or TRBV12-4 and TRBJ1-1, with TRBD1 matching 9 bases. Losses at the gene ends were 6 bases for V and 0 bases for J; bases not matched to a gene: 11. CDR3 length: 17 residues. The CDR3 spells CASSPGDRDYLNTEAFF. Here the CDR3 DNA reads TGTGCCAGCAGCCCTGGGGACAGGGATTACTTGAACACTGAAGCTTTCTTT.

This clonotype was counted many times. This chain joins TRBV15 and TRBJ1-5; D uncertain. Germline V gives CDR1 LNHNV, CDR2 YYDKDF (reference sequence). The CDR3 has 18 residues. Trimming left V 0 bases short and J 1 base short, with 16 bases between. The CDR3, as DNA: TGTGCCACCAGCAGAGATTATGCGGGCACTTCGAGCAATCAGCCCCAGCATTTT. Protein sequence: CATSRDYAGTSSNQPQHF.

This clonotype was counted once. A much bigger clone sits one base away, suggesting this may be a read error. V and J are TRBV5-1 and TRBJ2-1, with a weak D call TRBD2 (6 bases). Germline V gene data show CDR1 as SGHRS and CDR2 as YFSETQ. This CDR3 has 16 residues. V was shortened by 0 bases and J by 4 bases, with 14 bases between the two germline ends. CDR3 sequence (DNA): TGCGCCAGCAGCTTGGCAGCGGGCGAGAGTTACAATGAGCAGTTCTTC. Its translation is CASSLAAGESYNEQFF. Full variable domain (remainder filled in from reference TRBV5-1 and TRBJ2-1): KAGVTQTPRYLIKTRGQQVTLSCSPISGHRSVSWYQQTPGQGLQFLFEYFSETQRNKGNFPGRFSGRQFSNSRSEMNVSTLELGDSALYLCASSLAAGESYNEQFFGPGTRLTVL.

The sample holds many counts of this clonotype. The chain links TRBV18 to TRBJ2-6; D not certain. Germline CDR1 and CDR2: KGHSH and LQKENI. Between the trimmed V and J ends, which lost 0 bases and 2 bases, there was a span of 14 bases. The CDR3 totals 18 residues. The CDR3 DNA reads as TGTGCCAGCTCACCACCGGTGGGCTTGGGTCCTGGGGCCAACGTCCTGACTTTC. The encoded protein is CASSPPVGLGPGANVLTF. Based on the CDR3 plus reference TRBV18 and TRBJ2-6, the full variable domain is NAGVMQNPRHLVRRRGQEARLRCSPMKGHSHVYWYRQLPEEGLKFMVYLQKENIIDESGMPKERFSAEFPKEGPSILRIQQVVRGDSAAYFCASSPPVGLGPGANVLTFGAGSRLTVL.

There are many counts of this clonotype. CDR3 in amino acids: CASSIEARNTEAFF. In DNA form, the CDR3 reads TGTGCCAGTAGTATAGAGGCCCGGAACACTGAAGCTTTCTTT. This chain connects TRBV19 to TRBJ1-1; unclear D gene. Trimming removed 0 bases at V and 1 base at J, with 6 bases between. This CDR3 comprises 14 residues. The germline V gene encodes CDR1 LNHDA and CDR2 SQIVND (reference sequence). The whole variable domain, filled in from reference TRBV19 and TRBJ1-1, reads DGGITQSPKYLFRKEGQNVTLSCEQNLNHDAMYWYRQDPGQGLRLIYYSQIVNDFQKGDIAEGYSVSREKKESFPLTVTSAQKNPTAFYLCASSIEARNTEAFFGQGTRLTVV.

The V and J genes are TRBV6-1 and TRBJ1-1, with 8 positions matching TRBD1. Germline values: CDR1 MNHNS, CDR2 SASEGT. V lost 5 bases, J lost 11 bases, and 7 bases stayed unmatched. CDR3 length equals 12 residues. The CDR3 reads CASSTTRGLAFF. For the CDR3, the DNA is TGTGCCAGCAGTACGACCAGGGGGCTGGCTTTCTTT.

This clonotype was seen only a few times. The rearrangement uses TRBV4-1 and TRBJ2-5; D may correspond to TRBD1 or TRBD2 (6 bases each). The germline V and J ends were trimmed by 1 base and 1 base, with 19 bases remaining between them. The CDR3 length is 18 residues. Germline V gene lookup returns CDR1 MGHRA and CDR2 YSYEKL. CDR3 loop: CASSQAFPVGGPQETQYF. The CDR3 coding sequence is TGCGCCAGCAGCCAAGCCTTCCCGGTCGGGGGCCCCCAAGAGACCCAGTACTTC.

This clonotype appeared a few times. The gene calls are TRBV7-2 and TRBJ1-5; TRBD1 agrees at 9 bases. V was pared by 5 bases and J by 5 bases, with 4 bases of the junction left unmatched. The CDR3 covers 14 residues. In germline, CDR1 is SGHTA, CDR2 FQGNSA. CDR3 sequence: CASSVGTGYQPQHF. CDR3 sequence (DNA): TGTGCCAGCAGCGTAGGGACAGGGTATCAGCCCCAGCATTTT.

At least ten counts were recorded for this clonotype. The chain links TRBV12-3 or TRBV12-4 to TRBJ2-3; 8 positions match TRBD2. This CDR3 spans 17 amino acids. Trimming at V came to 5 bases and at J to 0 bases, leaving 10 bases not matched to a gene. The CDR3 nucleotides are TGTGCCAGCAGTCATGGCGGGGGGCCTACTAGCACAGATACGCAGTATTTT. Translating it yields CASSHGGGPTSTDTQYF.

This clonotype appeared many times. The chain has TRBV29-1 and TRBJ2-5; 7 bases line up with TRBD1. V dropped 4 bases and J dropped 3; count of bases not matched to a gene: 8. From germline, CDR1 is SQVTM and CDR2 ANQGSEA. This CDR3 has 14 residues. CDR3 protein: CSVGDRVLEETQYF. In DNA form, the CDR3 reads TGCAGCGTTGGAGACAGGGTACTGGAAGAGACCCAGTACTTC.

This clonotype came up many times. The rearrangement links TRBV6-5 to TRBJ1-1; tentative D call: TRBD1 (6 bases). V was pared by 2 bases and J by 4 bases, with 14 bases between. This CDR3 contains 15 residues. From germline, CDR1 is MNHEY and CDR2 SVGAGI. The CDR3, as DNA: TGTGCCAGCAGTTACGGGGACACACGCGCCACTGAAGCTTTCTTT. Protein sequence: CASSYGDTRATEAFF.

The gene calls are TRBV19 and TRBJ1-2; 10 nucleotides match TRBD1. V lost 4 bases, J lost 0 bases, and 11 bases stayed unmatched. From germline, CDR1 is LNHDA and CDR2 SQIVND (reference sequence). The CDR3 is 18 amino acids. CDR3 nucleotides: TGTGCCAGTAGTAACCCAGGGACAGGGGCGATTTCTAACTATGGCTACACCTTC. Its translation: CASSNPGTGAISNYGYTF.

Details on this clonotype: A clone one base away is much larger, so this may be a read error. The chain couples TRBV24-1 to TRBJ2-1; D not resolved. CDR1 KGHDR and CDR2 SFDVKD come from the germline V gene. This CDR3 has 13 residues. CDR3 DNA: TGTGCCACCACCAAGCGTTCCTACAATAAGCAGTTCTTC. Residues: CATTKRSYNKQFF.

This clonotype was counted only a few times. A read error may account for a junction end that differs from germline. The J gene is TRBJ1-1, the V gene TRBV6-1, with D uncertain. The CDR3 consists of 12 residues. The germline gives CDR1 MNHNS, CDR2 SASEGT. The CDR3 reads CASSEAISAELF. The DNA of the CDR3 is TGTGCCAGCAGTGAAGCGATCTCGGCCGAACTCTTT.

Only a few counts were recorded for this clonotype. The genes are TRBV28 and TRBJ1-1, with D unclear. Per germline, CDR1 MDHEN and CDR2 SYDVKM. The germline V and J ends were trimmed by 4 bases and 3 bases, with 6 bases remaining between them. The CDR3 is made up of 12 amino acids. The CDR3 DNA sequence: TGTGCCAGCAGTTCCGTTGACACTGAAGCTTTCTTT. Its translation: CASSSVDTEAFF.

Many counts were recorded for this clonotype. The chain has TRBV28 and TRBJ1-3; maybe TRBD1 (6 bases). This CDR3 region has 16 residues. The V gene's germline CDR1 is MDHEN and CDR2 SYDVKM. Trimming removed 6 bases at V and 0 bases at J, with 15 bases between. In DNA form, the CDR3 reads TGTGCCAGCAGAGACCGGCAGGGGCGCTCTGGAAACACCATATATTTT. Protein product: CASRDRQGRSGNTIYF.